This T cell receptor beta chain was recovered during a study of T-cell memory formation after mild COVID-19. Study summary: TCR clustering was largely donor specific.

A note on this clonotype: The antigen is unknown.

Constant-segment primers were used for 5'RACE, and the resulting TCR alpha and TCR beta cDNA libraries carried sample barcodes and UMIs. Each CDR3 protein is one row after TCRdb ran MiXCR on the 5' RACE reads. The repertoire has over 350,000 distinct CDR3 sequences, approximately 25% of them found once; the top ten carry about 10%. Study outcomes and limitations: Cross-reactive memory appears to have joined, as suggested by some responding clones showing up in pre-infection memory.

Looked up from germline, CDR1 is LNHNV and CDR2 is YYDKDF (reference sequence). The V gene lost 0 bases and the J gene lost 2 bases, with 10 bases spanning the gap. CDR3 size: 16 residues. This sequence originates from an adult woman who had mild COVID-19 (a few samples of this study predate the infection). Cell type and time point are not known. This chain joins TRBV15 and TRBJ1-4; D is undetermined. The sequenced sample was PBMCs or a T cell subset sorted from them (not recorded which). CDR3 DNA sequence: TGTGCCACCAGCAGAGACTCCATGGGGACTAATGAAAAACTGTTTTTT. Protein sequence: CATSRDSMGTNEKLFF.